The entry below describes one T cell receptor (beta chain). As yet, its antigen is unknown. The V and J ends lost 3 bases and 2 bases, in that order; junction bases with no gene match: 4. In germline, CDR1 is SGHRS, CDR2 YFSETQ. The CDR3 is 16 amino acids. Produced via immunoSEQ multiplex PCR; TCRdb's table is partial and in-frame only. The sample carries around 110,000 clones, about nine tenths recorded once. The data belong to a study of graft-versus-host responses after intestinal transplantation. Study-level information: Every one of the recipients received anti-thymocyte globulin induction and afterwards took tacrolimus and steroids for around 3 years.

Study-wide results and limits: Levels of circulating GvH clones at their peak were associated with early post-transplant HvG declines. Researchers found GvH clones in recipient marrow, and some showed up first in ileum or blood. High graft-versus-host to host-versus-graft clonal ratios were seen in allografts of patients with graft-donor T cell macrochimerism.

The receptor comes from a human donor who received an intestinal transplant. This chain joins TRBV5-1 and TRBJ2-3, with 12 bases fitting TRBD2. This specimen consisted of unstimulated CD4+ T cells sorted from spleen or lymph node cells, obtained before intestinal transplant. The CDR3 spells CASSSRLAGVTDTQYF. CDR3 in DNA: TGCGCCAGCAGCTCGAGACTAGCGGGGGTCACAGATACGCAGTATTTT.